Each of the 25 T cell receptor beta chains below was sequenced from the same sample in a study of T cell changes during pregnancy in multiple sclerosis. Measured with immunoSEQ multiplex PCR; TCRdb has only the in-frame clones, and not every one. The data hold almost 40,000 clones, with around nine tenths observed a single time. The sequenced sample was CD4+ T cells from peripheral blood mononuclear cells, obtained in the second trimester of pregnancy. Receptors originate from a female donor in good health, enrolled as a control in a pregnancy study.

This clone was recorded a few times. The chain links TRBV29-1 to TRBJ1-6, with a weak D call TRBD1 (5 bases). The CDR3 runs 12 residues. V gave up 4 bases and J gave up 13 bases, with 14 bases separating them. Germline values: CDR1 SQVTM, CDR2 ANQGSEA. The CDR3 DNA reads TGCAGCGTTGCGGGGGAAGGTCAGCCCCTCCACTTT. Amino acids: CSVAGEGQPLHF.

The chain has TRBV5-1 and TRBJ2-7; tentatively, D is TRBD2 (6 bases). The CDR3 is 15 residues long. Per the germline V gene, CDR1 is SGHRS and CDR2 is YFSETQ. The V end lost 6 bases, the J end lost 6 bases, and 22 bases lay between the germline ends. The CDR3: CASTSEGTGVREQYF. The DNA for the CDR3 is TGCGCCAGCACTAGCGAGGGGACGGGTGTGCGCGAGCAGTACTTC. Full variable domain (remainder filled in from reference TRBV5-1 and TRBJ2-7): KAGVTQTPRYLIKTRGQQVTLSCSPISGHRSVSWYQQTPGQGLQFLFEYFSETQRNKGNFPGRFSGRQFSNSRSEMNVSTLELGDSALYLCASTSEGTGVREQYFGPGTRLTVT.

V usage is TRBV11-2 and J usage is TRBJ2-2; TRBD1 aligns across 8 bases. Germline CDR1 SGHAT, CDR2 FQNNGV. The V segment lost 5 bases and the J segment 4 bases; nucleotides outside the gene matches: 6. CDR3 size: 15 residues. Here the CDR3 reads CASSGRGPVTGELFF. The CDR3 DNA sequence: TGTGCCAGCAGCGGCAGGGGGCCGGTCACCGGGGAGCTGTTTTTT.

The rearrangement uses TRBV7-6 and TRBJ2-6, with D possibly TRBD1 on 5 matching bases. V was cut by 3 bases and J by 2 bases, with 8 bases left in between. The CDR3 covers 15 residues. CDR1 and CDR2 (germline): SGHVS, FNYEAQ. The CDR3 spells CASSLTATGANVLTF. The CDR3 bases are TGTGCCAGCAGCTTGACAGCCACTGGGGCCAACGTCCTGACTTTC. The full variable domain, in which reference TRBV7-6 and TRBJ2-6 provide the parts outside the CDR3, is GAGVSQSPRYKVTKRGQDVALRCDPISGHVSLYWYRQALGQGPEFLTYFNYEAQQDKSGLPNDRFSAERPEGSISTLTIQRTEQRDSAMYRCASSLTATGANVLTFGAGSRLTVL.

The chain carries TRBV4-1 and TRBJ2-4, with TRBD2 identical over 12 bases. The CDR3 runs to 19 residues. With 0 bases clipped from V and 0 bases from J, the junction kept 6 bases outside the gene matches. Germline lookup yields CDR1 MGHRA and CDR2 YSYEKL. CDR3: CASSQDPSGGDVAKNIQYF. The DNA for the CDR3 is TGCGCCAGCAGCCAAGATCCTAGCGGGGGGGACGTAGCCAAAAACATTCAGTACTTC.

V usage is TRBV2 and J usage is TRBJ2-1; the match to TRBD1 covers 8 bases. This CDR3 contains 11 residues. The germline V gene encodes CDR1 SNHLY and CDR2 FYNNEI. After removal of 7 bases from V and 11 bases from J, the junction contained 4 bases not matched to a gene. This chain's CDR3 is CASIGTGKQFF. The CDR3 DNA sequence: TGTGCCAGCATCGGGACAGGCAAGCAGTTCTTC.

This CDR3 reads CASREYEQYF. The DNA of the CDR3 is TGTGCCAGCAGGGAGTACGAGCAGTACTTC. V and J are TRBV6-1 and TRBJ2-7; no clear D. This CDR3 is 10 amino acids long. V lost 6 bases to trimming and J lost 4 bases, with 4 bases between them. Germline loops: CDR1 MNHNS, CDR2 SASEGT.

The chain employs TRBV5-8 and TRBJ2-5, with 9 bases aligning to TRBD1. With 4 bases clipped from V and 5 bases from J, the junction kept 6 bases outside the gene matches. CDR3 length: 14 amino acids. The germline V gene encodes CDR1 SGHTS and CDR2 YDEGEE. The CDR3 DNA follows: TGTGCCAGCAGCCCCTACAGGGGGCGGGAGACCCAGTACTTC. It yields the protein CASSPYRGRETQYF.

The CDR3 sequence: CASKQGNKKLFF. DNA of the CDR3: TGTGCCAGTAAACAGGGAAATAAAAAACTGTTTTTT. The J gene is TRBJ1-4, the V gene TRBV7-3; D is possibly TRBD1 (6 bases). Trimming took off 9 bases at V and 9 bases at J, with 14 bases between the two ends. Germline assignment: CDR1 SGHTA and CDR2 FQGTGA. This CDR3 is built from 12 residues. The full variable domain, in which reference TRBV7-3 and TRBJ1-4 provide the parts outside the CDR3, is GAGVSQTPSNKVTEKGKYVELRCDPISGHTALYWYRQSLGQGPEFLIYFQGTGAADDSGLPNDRFFAVRPEGSVSTLKIQRTERGDSAVYLCASKQGNKKLFFGSGTQLSVL.

J is TRBJ2-3 and V is TRBV5-1, with 8 positions matching TRBD1. V was clipped by 0 bases and J by 2 bases; unmatched bases: 5. Germline V gene sequence: CDR1 SGHRS, CDR2 YFSETQ. The CDR3 sequence is 16 residues long. CDR3 coding DNA: TGCGCCAGCAGCTTGGGAGACAGGGGCCCCACAGATACGCAGTATTTT. Translation: CASSLGDRGPTDTQYF.

This chain uses TRBV6-6 with TRBJ1-6; unclear D gene. Between the trimmed V and J ends, which lost 5 bases and 0 bases, there was a span of 11 bases. Germline lookup yields CDR1 MNHNY and CDR2 SVGAGI (reference sequence). CDR3 length: 16 amino acids. CDR3 in amino acids: CASSPQASSYNSPLHF. CDR3 DNA: TGTGCCAGCAGTCCCCAGGCGAGCTCCTATAATTCACCCCTCCACTTT.

Turning to this clone: The sample holds other DNA sequences that translate to the same CDR3. Written as DNA, the CDR3 is TGTGCCAGCAGCTCAGGACAGGGAGGGGAGACCCAGTACTTC. Translated: CASSSGQGGETQYF. The chain combines TRBV7-9 with TRBJ2-5; a possible D gene is TRBD1 (8 bases). Deletions cut 4 bases from V and 5 bases from J, with 14 bases between. Germline CDR1 reads SEHNR; CDR2 reads FQNEAQ (reference sequence). The CDR3 length is 14 residues.

This rearrangement joins TRBV10-3 to TRBJ1-2; D may be TRBD1 (5 bases). Germline V lookup: CDR1 ENHRY, CDR2 SYGVKD. This CDR3 has 13 amino acids. The V end was cut by 2 bases, the J end by 2 bases, with 6 bases between. The CDR3 DNA sequence: TGTGCCATCAGTGAGGGGGGGAACTATGGCTACACCTTC. Amino acid sequence: CAISEGGNYGYTF.

This chain joins TRBV6-5 and TRBJ1-3; D remains ambiguous. The V gene lost 4 bases and the J gene lost 2 bases, with 15 bases spanning the gap. This CDR3 region has 16 residues. The V gene's germline CDR1 is MNHEY and CDR2 SVGAGI. As DNA, the CDR3 is TGTGCCAGCAGTTTGAGGAGGAAGGGCCCTGGAAACACCATATATTTT. Encoded protein: CASSLRRKGPGNTIYF.

The chain joins TRBV5-1 to TRBJ2-7, with 8 bases matching TRBD2. V trimming: 4 bases; J trimming: 1 base; junction bases outside the gene matches: 4. The CDR3 spans 14 residues. The germline gives CDR1 SGHRS, CDR2 YFSETQ. Here the CDR3 reads CASSPGGGSYEQYF. As DNA, the CDR3 is TGCGCCAGCAGCCCCGGGGGGGGGTCCTACGAGCAGTACTTC.

The chain joins TRBV7-2 to TRBJ2-1, with D possibly being TRBD2 (7 bases). V was shortened by 5 bases and J by 3 bases, with 17 bases between the two germline ends. The germline CDR1 and CDR2 sequences are SGHTA and FQGNSA. The CDR3 contains 16 residues. CDR3 sequence: CASSPEGGGIYNEQFF. The CDR3 DNA reads as TGTGCCAGCAGCCCCGAAGGGGGGGGTATCTACAATGAGCAGTTCTTC.

The rearrangement links TRBV11-2 to TRBJ2-3, with TRBD2 matching over 13 bases. The CDR3 covers 17 residues. Germline assignment: CDR1 SGHAT and CDR2 FQNNGV. The V gene end was trimmed by 7 bases and the J gene end by 2 bases; junction bases not matched to a gene: 9. The CDR3 is CASTKPLAGGHTDTQYF. CDR3 DNA sequence: TGTGCCAGCACCAAACCACTAGCGGGGGGGCACACAGATACGCAGTATTTT.

The chain employs TRBV5-6 and TRBJ2-6, with D maybe TRBD2 (5 bases). This CDR3 is 16 amino acids long. From germline, CDR1 is SGHDT and CDR2 YYEEEE. V was shortened by 2 bases and J by 2 bases, with 11 bases between the two germline ends. For the CDR3, the DNA is TGTGCCAGCAGCTTTTCAACTAGGACTGGGGCCAACGTCCTGACTTTC. Its translation: CASSFSTRTGANVLTF.

The gene calls are TRBV12-5 and TRBJ2-7; TRBD1 agrees at 9 bases. The germline CDR1 and CDR2 sequences are LGHNT and FRNRAP. The J segment lost 9 bases and the V segment lost 1 base, leaving 7 bases of the junction unmatched. The CDR3 has 14 residues. As DNA, the CDR3 is TGTGCTAGTGGTTTGGGGACAGGGGAAAATAGGCAGTACTTC. Encoded protein: CASGLGTGENRQYF.

The genes are TRBV18 and TRBJ2-5, with D unclear. V lost 7 bases, J lost 5 bases, and 17 bases lay in between. Looked up from germline, CDR1 is KGHSH and CDR2 is LQKENI. The CDR3 is 14 amino acids. The CDR3 spells CASLAQLGSETQYF. The CDR3 bases are TGTGCCAGCTTAGCCCAGTTGGGTTCGGAGACCCAGTACTTC.

The gene calls are TRBV7-2 and TRBJ2-3; TRBD2 aligns across 8 bases. The V gene's germline CDR1 is SGHTA and CDR2 FQGNSA. Trimming cost V 5 bases and J 7 bases; bases outside gene matches: 14. The CDR3 covers 16 residues. The CDR3: CASSPGLTGGEYTQYF. As DNA, the CDR3 is TGTGCCAGCAGCCCGGGGTTGACGGGGGGGGAGTATACGCAGTATTTT.

The genes are TRBV7-2 and TRBJ2-5, with a possible D match to TRBD2 (6 bases). The germline V and J ends were trimmed by 7 bases and 0 bases, with 15 bases remaining between them. The germline gives CDR1 SGHTA, CDR2 FQGNSA. This CDR3 has 15 residues. Here the CDR3 DNA reads TGTGCCAGCACCCGGGGGTGGCAGCACCAAGAGACCCAGTACTTC. Encoded protein: CASTRGWQHQETQYF.

The chain is built from TRBV1 and TRBJ1-4; TRBD1 was called by the table and not checked on the DNA. TRBV1 is termed a pseudogene. This CDR3 is built from 16 residues. As DNA, the CDR3 is TGCACCAGCAGCCAAGATGGACAGGGGGTTAATGAAAAACTGTTTTTT. The encoded protein is CTSSQDGQGVNEKLFF.

This clone was counted once. The rearrangement links TRBV9 to TRBJ2-5; 7 nucleotides line up with TRBD1. The ends lost 3 bases at V and 2 bases at J; junction bases unmatched: 7. The V gene's germline CDR1 is SGDLS and CDR2 YYNGEE. The CDR3 runs to 15 residues. CDR3 in DNA: TGTGCCAGCAGCGAAGGGACAGCCGCGCAAGAGACCCAGTACTTC. Translation gives CASSEGTAAQETQYF.

This sequence joins TRBV29-1 and TRBJ1-2, with 9 nucleotides matching TRBD1. The V and J ends lost 0 bases and 12 bases, in that order; junction bases with no gene match: 20. The CDR3 is 17 residues long. Germline loops: CDR1 SQVTM, CDR2 ANQGSEA. In nucleotides, the CDR3 is TGCAGCGTTGAAGATCTCGCCGAGCGAGACAGGGGGGACCCGAACACCTTC. It specifies CSVEDLAERDRGDPNTF.